These 21 T cell receptor beta chains came from one sample sequenced in a study of blood T cell repertoires in COVID-19. Generated by immunoSEQ multiplex PCR, the TCRdb table keeps only in-frame clones and is missing some. The sample lists roughly 180,000 clones, approximately 90% occurring once. The sample was PBMCs or T cells enriched from blood (not recorded which). The receptor source for this set is a woman under 40 who had recovered from COVID-19.

The chain couples TRBV27 to TRBJ1-1; D might be TRBD1 (6 bases). There are 13 residues in the CDR3. CDR1 and CDR2 (germline): MNHEY, SMNVEV (reference sequence). Trimming stripped 6 bases from V and 1 base from J, with 9 bases between. The CDR3 spells CASSMTGNTEAFF. The CDR3 coding sequence is TGTGCCAGCAGCATGACAGGGAACACTGAAGCTTTCTTT.

The gene calls are TRBV29-1 and TRBJ1-2; 8 positions match TRBD1. The V segment lost 6 bases and the J segment 2 bases; nucleotides outside the gene matches: 8. Germline CDR1 reads SQVTM; CDR2 reads ANQGSEA. The CDR3 consists of 14 residues. CDR3 DNA sequence: TGCAGCGTCCACGCGGGGGACAGGAACTATGGCTACACCTTC. It is translated as CSVHAGDRNYGYTF.

Notes on this clone: Its ends do not fully match the called genes, so a read error is possible. CDR3 in DNA: TGCGCCAGCAGCCAGTACCGGGACAGAAGAAGAGAGGCCCAGTACTTC. It encodes CASSQYRDRRREAQYF. The J gene is TRBJ2-5, the V gene TRBV5-1; 7 positions match TRBD1. This CDR3 has 16 amino acids. Per the germline V gene, CDR1 is SGHRS and CDR2 is YFSETQ. Combining the CDR3 with reference TRBV5-1 and TRBJ2-5 gives the whole variable domain KAGVTQTPRYLIKTRGQQVTLSCSPISGHRSVSWYQQTPGQGLQFLFEYFSETQRNKGNFPGRFSGRQFSNSRSEMNVSTLELGDSALYLCASSQYRDRRREAQYFGPGTRLLVL.

This clone showed up just once. The chain recombines TRBV27 with TRBJ1-2; possible D gene TRBD1, 5 bases. Deletions cut 6 bases from V and 6 bases from J, with 14 bases between. The CDR3 is 13 amino acids. Germline values: CDR1 MNHEY, CDR2 SMNVEV (reference sequence). Here the CDR3 DNA reads TGTGCCAGCAGCCGCGGGACCCCCGATGGCTACACCTTC. This encodes CASSRGTPDGYTF.

A few counts support this clone. V usage is TRBV7-2 and J usage is TRBJ1-6; 11 bases map to TRBD1. Germline V gene sequence: CDR1 SGHTA, CDR2 FQGNSA. The CDR3 consists of 19 residues. The V and J ends lost 2 bases and 0 bases, in that order; junction bases with no gene match: 6. CDR3 sequence reads: CASSLWDRGDPSYNSPLHF. CDR3 coding DNA: TGTGCCAGCAGCTTATGGGACAGGGGGGACCCCTCCTATAATTCACCCCTCCACTTT.

The V gene is TRBV7-8, the J gene TRBJ2-1; the D gene is possibly TRBD2 (6 bases). The length of the CDR3 is 15 residues. CDR1 and CDR2 from the germline V gene are SGHVS and FQNEAQ. The V end lost 5 bases, the J end lost 0 bases, and 11 bases lay between the germline ends. The CDR3 is CASSDSGSSYNEQFF. Here the CDR3 DNA reads TGTGCCAGCAGCGATAGCGGCAGCTCCTACAATGAGCAGTTCTTC. Full variable domain (remainder filled in from reference TRBV7-8 and TRBJ2-1): GAGVSQSPRYKVAKRGQDVALRCDPISGHVSLFWYQQALGQGPEFLTYFQNEAQLDKSGLPSDRFFAERPEGSVSTLKIQRTQQEDSAVYLCASSDSGSSYNEQFFGPGTRLTVL.

Here the CDR3 reads CASRNRDNGDTQYF. In DNA, the CDR3 is TGTGCCAGCAGGAACCGGGACAACGGAGATACGCAGTATTTT. V gene TRBV27 combines with J gene TRBJ2-3; TRBD1 is a possible D gene (6 bases). CDR3 length equals 14 residues. Trimming removed 6 bases from V and 5 bases from J, with 15 bases in between. Per the germline V gene, CDR1 is MNHEY and CDR2 is SMNVEV (reference sequence).

This sequence joins TRBV5-6 and TRBJ1-2; 8 bases agree with TRBD1. V dropped 4 bases and J dropped 2; count of bases not matched to a gene: 4. Germline V gene sequence: CDR1 SGHDT, CDR2 YYEEEE. This CDR3 is built from 14 residues. Written as DNA, the CDR3 is TGTGCCAGCAGCCTGACAGGGGAGAACTATGGCTACACCTTC. Translated, it gives CASSLTGENYGYTF.

This clone was seen just once. This chain links TRBV5-8 with TRBJ1-1; the D gene is possibly TRBD1 (5 bases). CDR1 and CDR2 (germline): SGHTS, YDEGEE. The V gene lost 2 bases and the J gene lost 1 base, with 6 bases spanning the gap. CDR3 length equals 13 residues. In nucleotides, the CDR3 is TGTGCCAGCAGCTTCAGGGAGAACACTGAAGCTTTCTTT. Its translation is CASSFRENTEAFF.

The chain uses TRBV18 and TRBJ2-1; 7 positions match TRBD2. The ends lost 1 base at V and 1 base at J; junction bases unmatched: 1. The CDR3 contains 15 residues. Germline V lookup: CDR1 KGHSH, CDR2 LQKENI. CDR3 sequence reads: CASSPLGGSYNEQFF. The CDR3, as DNA: TGTGCCAGCTCACCACTGGGGGGGTCCTACAATGAGCAGTTCTTC.

The chain joins TRBV6-2 or TRBV6-3 to TRBJ2-7, with a weak D call TRBD2 (7 bases). The length of the CDR3 is 16 residues. Germline V gene lookup returns CDR1 MNHEY and CDR2 SVGEGT. Trimming removed 2 bases at V and 8 bases at J, with 22 bases between. CDR3 sequence: CASSYDVGGPQLKQYF. Written as DNA, the CDR3 is TGTGCCAGCAGTTACGACGTGGGGGGGCCCCAGTTGAAGCAGTACTTC.

J is TRBJ1-1 and V is TRBV7-9, with D perhaps matching TRBD1 (6 bases). CDR1 is SEHNR and CDR2 is FQNEAQ in the germline V gene (reference sequence). CDR3 length: 12 residues. Trimming took 2 bases from V and 8 from J, leaving 9 bases between them. The CDR3 DNA reads TGTGCCAGCAGCTTATGGGGGACAGAAGCTTTCTTT. This translates into CASSLWGTEAFF.

The rearrangement links TRBV9 to TRBJ2-1; 11 positions match TRBD1. The CDR3 is 16 amino acids. The ends lost 3 bases at V and 3 bases at J; junction bases unmatched: 5. Germline values: CDR1 SGDLS, CDR2 YYNGEE. The CDR3 DNA reads as TGTGCCAGCAGCGGGACCGGGACAGGGGGCTACAATGAGCAGTTCTTC. This sequence encodes CASSGTGTGGYNEQFF.

V and J are TRBV5-8 and TRBJ1-5; D possibly corresponds to TRBD1 (6 bases). The CDR3 totals 15 residues. The germline V gene encodes CDR1 SGHTS and CDR2 YDEGEE. Trimming stripped 0 bases from V and 7 bases from J, with 14 bases between. The CDR3 loop reads CASSLVTGRRQPQHF. For the CDR3, the DNA is TGTGCCAGCAGCTTGGTTACAGGGCGAAGACAGCCCCAGCATTTT.

The chain employs TRBV5-1 and TRBJ2-1; D is possibly TRBD2 (5 bases). V was trimmed by 1 base and J by 8 bases, leaving 13 bases between them. The CDR3 totals 14 residues. Germline CDR1 SGHRS, CDR2 YFSETQ. The CDR3 loop is CASSLLDSDDEQFF. CDR3 nucleotide sequence: TGCGCCAGCAGCTTGTTGGATAGCGACGATGAGCAGTTCTTC.

The V gene is TRBV6-1, the J gene TRBJ2-7; D is ambiguous. Germline lookup yields CDR1 MNHNS and CDR2 SASEGT. This CDR3 has 17 residues. V dropped 3 bases and J dropped 1 base, with 19 bases sitting between them. In DNA, the CDR3 is TGTGCCAGCAGTGAGTTGGCCTTGAAAATTTCATCCTACGAGCAGTACTTC. Amino acid sequence: CASSELALKISSYEQYF.

The chain carries TRBV3-1 (or the pseudogene TRBV3-2) and TRBJ1-1; TRBD1 aligns across 9 bases. Germline CDR1 is LGHDT and CDR2 is YNNKEL (reference sequence). V shed 1 base, J shed 6 bases, and the junction held 3 bases outside the gene matches. The CDR3 spans 14 residues. The CDR3, as DNA: TGTGCCAGCAGCCAAGCCAACAGGGGGCCTGAAGCTTTCTTT. Encoded protein: CASSQANRGPEAFF.

The chain joins TRBV6-5 to TRBJ1-3; no clear D gene. Looked up from germline, CDR1 is MNHEY and CDR2 is SVGAGI. The CDR3 consists of 14 residues. Trimming pared 8 bases from V and 0 bases from J, leaving 11 bases between. This CDR3 is CASGRLFSGNTIYF. CDR3 sequence (DNA): TGTGCCAGCGGGCGCCTTTTCTCTGGAAACACCATATATTTT.

This chain connects TRBV18 to TRBJ1-2; a weak D match, TRBD1 (6 bases). This CDR3 has 14 residues. V was shortened by 5 bases and J by 5 bases, with 15 bases between the two germline ends. In germline, CDR1 is KGHSH, CDR2 LQKENI. The CDR3 sequence is CASSSVADSYGYTF. The DNA for the CDR3 is TGTGCCAGCTCATCGGTCGCGGACAGTTATGGCTACACCTTC.

The V call is TRBV7-2, the J call TRBJ1-2; 10 nucleotides match TRBD1. This CDR3 contains 15 residues. V lost 6 bases to trimming and J lost 5 bases; unmatched junction nucleotides: 9. Germline lookup yields CDR1 SGHTA and CDR2 FQGNSA. The CDR3 loop is CASSRLGQGDYGYTF. CDR3 bases: TGTGCCAGCAGTCGCCTTGGACAGGGGGATTATGGCTACACCTTC.

A few counts support this clone. The chain has TRBV5-1 and TRBJ1-1; D is uncertain. Per the germline V gene, CDR1 is SGHRS and CDR2 is YFSETQ. V lost 0 bases and J 8 bases, leaving 11 bases between the germline ends. The CDR3 is 13 residues long. The CDR3 loop reads CASSLEPAAEAFF. CDR3 nucleotides: TGCGCCAGCAGCTTGGAGCCTGCCGCCGAAGCTTTCTTT.